This T cell receptor (beta chain) stems from a study of shared clonotypes between healthy human individuals. This table comes from immunoSEQ multiplex PCR, and its TCRdb copy is limited to in-frame clones, with some not included. The sample holds hundreds of thousands of clones, roughly four fifths seen once. There were only Caucasian adults among the donors, and all lived in Nashville, Tennessee. The CDR3 contains 15 residues. Trimming took off 0 bases at V and 4 bases at J, with 13 bases between the two ends. Germline assignment: CDR1 SQVTM and CDR2 ANQGSEA. Sequenced: PBMCs. The TCR sequence derives from a woman aged 35 to 49 in good health. Some clones in this sample may be carry-over from other donors' samples. V usage is TRBV29-1 and J usage is TRBJ1-3, with D perhaps matching TRBD1 (6 bases). The CDR3 bases are TGCAGCGTTGAAGATCGGGGGGCCGAAGGAAACACCATATATTTT. It specifies CSVEDRGAEGNTIYF.